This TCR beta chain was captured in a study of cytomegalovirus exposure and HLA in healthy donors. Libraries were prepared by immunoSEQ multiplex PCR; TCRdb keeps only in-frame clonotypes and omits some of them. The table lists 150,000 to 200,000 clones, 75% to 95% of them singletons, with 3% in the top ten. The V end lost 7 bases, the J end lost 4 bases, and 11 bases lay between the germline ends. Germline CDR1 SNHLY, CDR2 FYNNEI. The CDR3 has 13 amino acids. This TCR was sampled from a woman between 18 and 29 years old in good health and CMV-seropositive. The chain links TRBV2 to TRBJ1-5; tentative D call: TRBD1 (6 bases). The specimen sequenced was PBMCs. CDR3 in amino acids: CASKAGVNQPQHF. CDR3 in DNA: TGTGCCAGCAAAGCAGGGGTTAATCAGCCCCAGCATTTT.